The 30 T cell receptor beta chains reported below all come from one sample, sequenced in a study of identical twins. MiXCR, run by TCRdb on the 5' RACE reads, gives a single entry per CDR3 protein. The sample lists around 480,000 distinct CDR3 sequences; 13% to 15% were seen once. This same sample was also part of a study on yellow fever vaccine responses in identical twins.

Sequenced material: CD4+ T cells sorted from blood. Receptors originate from a woman between 18 and 29 years old in good health.

Here the CDR3 DNA reads TGTGCCAGCAGTAGTACAATAGCGGGAGGAACAAGTCAAGAGACCCAGTACTTC. Protein sequence: CASSSTIAGGTSQETQYF. J is TRBJ2-5 and V is TRBV28; 10 bases fit TRBD2. Germline CDR1 and CDR2: MDHEN and SYDVKM. The CDR3 contains 18 residues. The V segment lost 5 bases and the J segment 2 bases; nucleotides outside the gene matches: 14.

There are a few counts of this clonotype. The rearrangement joins TRBV20-1 to TRBJ2-7; D remains unclear. Germline CDR1 reads DFQATT; CDR2 reads SNEGSKA (reference sequence). Trimming shortened V by 1 base and J by 0 bases, and 13 bases separated the two germline ends. This CDR3 spans 15 amino acids. The chain's CDR3 is CSARVPSTLSYEQYF. CDR3 in DNA: TGCAGTGCTAGAGTTCCCAGTACTCTCTCCTACGAGCAGTACTTC.

This clonotype has only a few counts. The junction differs from germline at one of its ends, possibly a read error. The rearrangement joins TRBV6-1 to TRBJ2-5, with 14 nucleotides matching TRBD2. Looked up from germline, CDR1 is MNHNS and CDR2 is SASEGT. CDR3 size: 16 residues. CDR3 DNA: TGTGCCAGCAGGGAAGGACTAGCGGGGGGCCAAGAGACCCAGTACTTC. It yields the protein CASREGLAGGQETQYF.

This clonotype was found many times. The chain carries TRBV24-1 and TRBJ2-7; D gene unclear. V shed 1 base and J shed 7 bases, with 4 bases lying between them. CDR3 length equals 11 residues. The germline V gene has CDR1 KGHDR and CDR2 SFDVKD. The CDR3 protein is CATSDFGEQYF. CDR3 coding DNA: TGTGCCACCAGTGATTTTGGGGAGCAGTACTTC.

This clonotype was observed a handful of times. An end of the junction does not agree with germline; a read error may underlie this. The V and J genes are TRBV11-2 and TRBJ2-7; D is unclear. Germline CDR1 reads SGHAT; CDR2 reads FQNNGV. The CDR3 runs 12 residues. The DNA of the CDR3 is TGTGCCAGCAGTCAAGGGTTGGACGGTCTGAACTTC. It translates to CASSQGLDGLNF.

This clonotype was detected only a few times. This chain connects TRBV7-9 to TRBJ1-2; D might be TRBD1 (5 bases). This CDR3 has 15 amino acids. Trimming took off 4 bases at V and 4 bases at J, with 16 bases between the two ends. The germline CDR1 and CDR2 sequences are SEHNR and FQNEAQ (reference sequence). In DNA, the CDR3 is TGTGCCAGCAGCTCTAGGTCTGGGACTCGCTATGGCTACACCTTC. This gives the protein CASSSRSGTRYGYTF. The full variable domain, rest sourced from reference TRBV7-9 and TRBJ1-2, is DTGVSQNPRHKITKRGQNVTFRCDPISEHNRLYWYRQTLGQGPEFLTYFQNEAQLEKSRLLSDRFSAERPKGSFSTLEIQRTEQGDSAMYLCASSSRSGTRYGYTFGSGTRLTVV.

V is TRBV4-1 and J is TRBJ2-2; D unclear. V dropped 5 bases and J dropped 0 bases, with 7 bases sitting between them. The CDR3 totals 14 residues. Germline V lookup: CDR1 MGHRA, CDR2 YSYEKL. In nucleotides, the CDR3 is TGCGCCAGCAGCGGTATACCGAACACCGGGGAGCTGTTTTTT. Encoded protein: CASSGIPNTGELFF.

This clonotype turned up a few times. This sequence joins TRBV6-1 and TRBJ2-7, with D possibly being TRBD1 (6 bases). Germline V gives CDR1 MNHNS, CDR2 SASEGT. The CDR3 spans 16 residues. V was clipped by 6 bases and J by 0 bases, with 18 bases between them. The CDR3 nucleotides are TGTGCCAGCAGCCGCACCCCGGGACAAAGCTCCTACGAGCAGTACTTC. Protein: CASSRTPGQSSYEQYF.

The chain recombines TRBV12-3 or TRBV12-4 with TRBJ2-5, with D possibly being TRBD2 (7 bases). The CDR3 consists of 14 residues. Trimming took 6 bases from V and 4 from J, leaving 15 bases between them. The CDR3 region is CASSGGGALETQYF. The CDR3 coding sequence is TGTGCCAGCAGCGGTGGGGGGGCCCTAGAGACCCAGTACTTC.

This clonotype was observed a handful of times. This chain joins TRBV5-1 and TRBJ2-3, with 9 positions matching TRBD1. The CDR3 extends over 15 amino acids. The V gene end was trimmed by 5 bases and the J gene end by 5 bases; junction bases not matched to a gene: 9. The germline V gene has CDR1 SGHRS and CDR2 YFSETQ. In nucleotides, the CDR3 is TGCGCCAGCAGGCCCGGGACAGGGATGCAAGATACGCAGTATTTT. Its protein product is CASRPGTGMQDTQYF.

This clonotype was detected only a few times. This chain joins TRBV6-2 or TRBV6-3 and TRBJ2-1, with 7 bases matching TRBD2. The CDR3 covers 18 residues. The V and J ends lost 2 bases and 0 bases, in that order; junction bases with no gene match: 10. From germline, CDR1 is MNHEY and CDR2 SVGEGT. CDR3 DNA sequence: TGTGCCAGCAGTTACCTGCCTAGAGGACTAGGCTCCTACAATGAGCAGTTCTTC. Translating gives CASSYLPRGLGSYNEQFF.

At least ten counts were recorded for this clonotype. This chain connects TRBV12-3 or TRBV12-4 to TRBJ2-2; perhaps TRBD1 as D (5 bases). The CDR3 is 15 residues long. V gave up 7 bases and J gave up 3 bases, with 15 bases separating them. CDR3 loop: CASMGRAVDTGELFF. The CDR3 DNA follows: TGTGCCAGCATGGGCAGGGCTGTCGACACCGGGGAGCTGTTTTTT.

In its sample, this clonotype was seen once. CDR3 in DNA: TGTGCCAGGAGCCTTGGGTCAGGATATACGCAGTATTTT. Translation gives CARSLGSGYTQYF. The chain has TRBV5-3 and TRBJ2-3, with D uncertain. TRBV5-3 is designated an ORF whose function remains uncertain. Between the trimmed V and J ends, which lost 8 bases and 7 bases, there was a span of 17 bases. The CDR3 has 13 amino acids.

V and J are TRBV5-1 and TRBJ2-2; 7 bases match TRBD1. This CDR3 comprises 15 residues. V was pared by 4 bases and J by 6 bases, with 9 bases of the junction left unmatched. Germline loops: CDR1 SGHRS, CDR2 YFSETQ. The CDR3 sequence: CASSVGTEAPGELFF. In DNA, the CDR3 is TGCGCCAGCAGCGTGGGGACAGAGGCCCCCGGGGAGCTGTTTTTT.

This clonotype has a handful of counts. The gene calls are TRBV4-2 and TRBJ1-6, with 8 bases lining up with TRBD1. Per germline, CDR1 LGHNA and CDR2 YNFKEQ. CDR3 length equals 16 residues. The junction had 8 bases not matched to a gene; V was cut back by 0 bases and J by 10 bases. The CDR3 region is CASSQDRQGAGSPLHF. CDR3 nucleotides: TGTGCCAGCAGCCAAGATAGGCAGGGGGCAGGGTCACCCCTCCACTTT.

This clonotype was counted between two and nine times. The chain employs TRBV20-1 and TRBJ2-1; TRBD2 matches 10 bases. Germline V gene sequence: CDR1 DFQATT, CDR2 SNEGSKA (reference sequence). Trimming removed 2 bases from V and 15 bases from J; junction bases left unmatched: 10. This CDR3 has 13 amino acids. CDR3 bases: TGCAGTGCTAGACGACTAGCGGGTCTGGGGCGGTTCTTC. This sequence encodes CSARRLAGLGRFF.

V usage is TRBV6-6 and J usage is TRBJ2-7; D ambiguous. CDR1 is MNHNY and CDR2 is SVGAGI in the germline V gene (reference sequence). This CDR3 is built from 13 residues. V was cut by 4 bases and J by 4 bases, with 11 bases left in between. The CDR3 region has the DNA TGTGCCAGCAGTTTAATCCGGCGTTACGAGCAGTACTTC. The encoded protein is CASSLIRRYEQYF.

This clonotype occurred many times. The rearrangement joins TRBV9 to TRBJ2-5; possible D gene TRBD2, 6 bases. V was trimmed by 0 bases and J by 5 bases, leaving 14 bases between them. CDR3 size: 15 residues. Germline V gene data show CDR1 as SGDLS and CDR2 as YYNGEE. The CDR3 here is CASSVGPHGSETQYF. The CDR3 DNA reads TGTGCCAGCAGCGTAGGCCCTCACGGGAGCGAGACCCAGTACTTC.

The chain's CDR3 is CASSPTGDGANVLTF. CDR3 DNA: TGCGCCAGCAGTCCGACAGGGGATGGGGCCAACGTCCTGACTTTC. The chain employs TRBV4-3 and TRBJ2-6, with 8 bases identical to TRBD1. Germline assignment: CDR1 LGHNA and CDR2 YSLEER. The V gene end was trimmed by 6 bases and the J gene end by 3 bases; junction bases not matched to a gene: 4. This CDR3 has 15 residues.

Points on this clonotype: A junction end diverges from the germline sequence, so it may reflect a read error. The genes are TRBV3-1 and TRBJ2-3; TRBD2 matches at 8 bases. Germline V gene data show CDR1 as LGHDT and CDR2 as YNNKEL (reference sequence). This CDR3 region has 14 residues. The CDR3 here is CASSQAGGTDTQYF. In nucleotides, the CDR3 is TGTGCCAGCAGTCAAGCGGGGGGCACAGATACGCAGTATTTT.

V usage is TRBV12-3 or TRBV12-4 and J usage is TRBJ2-2; 9 positions agree with TRBD1. The CDR3 is made up of 15 amino acids. Trimming took 6 bases from V and 6 from J; bases not matched to a gene: 8. DNA of the CDR3: TGTGCCAGCAGCCTCGGGACAGGGTTGGCCGGGGAGCTGTTTTTT. As protein: CASSLGTGLAGELFF.

At least ten counts were recorded for this clonotype. The V and J genes are TRBV4-2 and TRBJ2-3; 10 bases map to TRBD2. Germline V gene lookup returns CDR1 LGHNA and CDR2 YNFKEQ. The CDR3 runs to 17 residues. After removal of 1 base from V and 6 bases from J, the junction contained 10 bases not matched to a gene. This CDR3 reads CASSQVKRGGFIDTQYF. For the CDR3, the DNA is TGTGCCAGCAGCCAAGTAAAGCGGGGGGGCTTCATTGATACGCAGTATTTT.

The chain carries TRBV5-1 and TRBJ2-7, with D tentatively TRBD1 (6 bases). V lost 5 bases, J lost 3 bases, and 12 bases lay in between. Germline CDR1 SGHRS, CDR2 YFSETQ. The CDR3 length is 13 residues. CDR3 sequence reads: CASRRTDNYEQYF. In DNA form, the CDR3 reads TGCGCCAGCAGAAGGACAGATAACTACGAGCAGTACTTC.

Turning to this clonotype: As the CDR3 is not closed by the conserved phenylalanine or tryptophan, this likely results from a read error. The gene calls are TRBV2 and TRBJ2-7; D remains ambiguous. The CDR3 totals 16 residues. With 1 base removed from V and 1 base from J, the gap between germline ends came to 14 bases. Germline V gene lookup returns CDR1 SNHLY and CDR2 FYNNEI. CDR3 DNA: TGTGCCAGCAGTGAAGTCGGACGGAAAAGGTCCTACGAGCAGTACCTC. It translates to CASSEVGRKRSYEQYL.

The chain uses TRBV5-1 and TRBJ2-5; weak D call: TRBD1 (6 bases). Trimming shortened V by 0 bases and J by 4 bases, and 13 bases separated the two germline ends. CDR3 length: 15 residues. Germline V gene data show CDR1 as SGHRS and CDR2 as YFSETQ. CDR3 nucleotides: TGCGCCAGCAGCTTGGCGGGACAAACAGGAGAGACCCAGTACTTC. Protein product: CASSLAGQTGETQYF.

This clonotype was counted only a few times. The rearrangement links TRBV4-1 to TRBJ2-7, with TRBD2 matching over 13 bases. CDR1 is MGHRA, CDR2 YSYEKL, per germline. The V segment lost 4 bases and the J segment 3 bases; nucleotides outside the gene matches: 12. The CDR3 covers 18 residues. CDR3 in amino acids: CASSPKEGGLAGLYEQYF. The CDR3 DNA follows: TGCGCCAGCAGCCCGAAAGAAGGGGGACTAGCGGGACTCTACGAGCAGTACTTC.

The sample holds many counts of this clonotype. The gene calls are TRBV9 and TRBJ2-2; 8 bases line up with TRBD2. The junction had 8 bases not matched to a gene; V was cut back by 0 bases and J by 4 bases. CDR1 and CDR2 (germline): SGDLS, YYNGEE. The CDR3 is 17 amino acids. The DNA for the CDR3 is TGTGCCAGCAGCGTAGCTACCAGCGGGGGCCTCACCGGGGAGCTGTTTTTT. Amino acid sequence: CASSVATSGGLTGELFF.

V and J are TRBV29-1 and TRBJ1-1; D unresolved. The V end lost 5 bases, the J end lost 0 bases, and 13 bases lay between the germline ends. The germline gives CDR1 SQVTM, CDR2 ANQGSEA. The CDR3 runs 14 residues. The CDR3: CSVQEGLMNTEAFF. For the CDR3, the DNA is TGCAGCGTTCAGGAAGGTTTGATGAACACTGAAGCTTTCTTT.

Only a few counts were recorded for this clonotype. The CDR3 bases are TGTGCCAGCAGTTCGGCCGAGAATTGGGGGGGAACCTACGAGCAGTACTTC. Translating it yields CASSSAENWGGTYEQYF. The rearrangement links TRBV28 to TRBJ2-7, with 7 bases aligning to TRBD2. J lost 2 bases, V lost 4 bases, and 14 bases had no gene match. Germline V gene data show CDR1 as MDHEN and CDR2 as SYDVKM. The CDR3 loop spans 17 amino acids.

This clonotype was seen at least ten times. CDR3 in amino acids: CSVAGQWDNEQFF. CDR3 sequence (DNA): TGCAGCGTCGCCGGACAGTGGGACAATGAGCAGTTCTTC. The chain combines TRBV29-1 with TRBJ2-1; D might be TRBD1 (6 bases). Trimming took off 6 bases at V and 5 bases at J, with 14 bases between the two ends. Germline V gives CDR1 SQVTM, CDR2 ANQGSEA. The CDR3 is 13 amino acids.